Listed below are T cell receptor beta chains from one sample, sequenced in a study of blood T cell repertoires in COVID-19. The protocol was immunoSEQ multiplex PCR, while the TCRdb copy is restricted to in-frame clones and leaves out a portion. Altogether over 200,000 clones are present, 70% to 90% being singletons, with the ten largest covering around 1.5%. The sequencing input was peripheral blood. These receptors came from a man aged 18 to 30 with active or convalescent COVID-19. CDR3s include the opening cysteine and the closing phenylalanine or tryptophan. The D gene is left open where the match is weak. Rows give clone size only sometimes, using once, few, many, or a class for an expanded clone.

j_gene: TRBJ2-1
d_gene: .
abundance: .
v_gene: TRBV13
CDR3nt: TGTGCCAGCAGCCTAGTAGACTCTAGCTCCTACAATGAGCAGTTCTTC
CDR3aa: CASSLVDSSSYNEQFF

j_gene: TRBJ2-7
d_gene: TRBD2
abundance: .
v_gene: TRBV19
CDR3nt: TGTGCCAGTAGTTCCCCCAGTTGGGCAGCGGGAACTTTCTACGAGCAGTACTTC
CDR3aa: CASSSPSWAAGTFYEQYF

j_gene: TRBJ1-5
d_gene: .
abundance: .
v_gene: TRBV28
CDR3nt: TGTGCCAGCAGTTCTGGGGCGGGATCCCGCAGCAATCAGCCCCAGCATTTT
CDR3aa: CASSSGAGSRSNQPQHF

j_gene: TRBJ2-1
d_gene: TRBD2
abundance: once
v_gene: TRBV18
CDR3nt: TGTGCCAGCTCACCCGGCGGGGCTCCGGGAGGTGAGCAGTTCTTC
CDR3aa: CASSPGGAPGGEQFF

j_gene: TRBJ2-5
d_gene: .
abundance: .
v_gene: TRBV10-3
CDR3nt: TGTGCCATCAGTGAGTTATCGCCGCAGGATCAAGAGACCCAGTACTTC
CDR3aa: CAISELSPQDQETQYF

j_gene: TRBJ2-1
d_gene: TRBD1
abundance: .
v_gene: TRBV23-1
CDR3nt: TGCGCCAGCAGTCGCAGTCCCGGGACAGGGCCGAATGAGCAGTTCTTC
CDR3aa: CASSRSPGTGPNEQFF

j_gene: TRBJ1-3
d_gene: .
abundance: .
v_gene: TRBV28
CDR3nt: TGTGCCAGCAGTTTATCGGGGAGCTCTGGAAACACCATATATTTT
CDR3aa: CASSLSGSSGNTIYF

j_gene: TRBJ1-5
d_gene: TRBD1
abundance: .
v_gene: TRBV6-2/TRBV6-3
CDR3nt: TGTGCCAGCAGCCAACCCGGGACAGGGGGAAGCAATCAGCCCCAGCATTTT
CDR3aa: CASSQPGTGGSNQPQHF

j_gene: TRBJ2-1
d_gene: TRBD2
abundance: .
v_gene: TRBV7-8
CDR3nt: TGTGCCAGCAGGTCAGGACTAGCGGGAGGGCCGCTTAGCCAGGATGAGCAGTTCTTC
CDR3aa: CASRSGLAGGPLSQDEQFF

j_gene: TRBJ1-3
d_gene: .
abundance: .
v_gene: TRBV2
CDR3nt: TGTGCCAGCAGTTTCAGGGGTTCTGGAAACACCATATATTTT
CDR3aa: CASSFRGSGNTIYF

j_gene: TRBJ1-2
d_gene: TRBD1
abundance: .
v_gene: TRBV19
CDR3nt: TGTGCCAGTAGTAACCCAGGGACAGGGACTGATGGCTACACCTTC
CDR3aa: CASSNPGTGTDGYTF

j_gene: TRBJ1-1
d_gene: TRBD1
abundance: .
v_gene: TRBV28
CDR3nt: TGTGCCAGCAGCTCCGACTCGACAGGGCGGGGGAACACTGAAGCTTTCTTT
CDR3aa: CASSSDSTGRGNTEAFF

j_gene: TRBJ1-4
d_gene: .
abundance: once
v_gene: TRBV5-4
CDR3nt: TGTGCCAGCAGCCCGGAACGGGGTTCTAATGAAAAACTGTTTTTT
CDR3aa: CASSPERGSNEKLFF

j_gene: TRBJ1-6
d_gene: TRBD1
abundance: .
v_gene: TRBV9
CDR3nt: TGTGCCAGCAGCGTAGACGGGACAGACAGCTCCTATAATTCACCCCTCCACTTT
CDR3aa: CASSVDGTDSSYNSPLHF

j_gene: TRBJ2-7
d_gene: TRBD1
abundance: few
v_gene: TRBV27
CDR3nt: TGTGCCAGCAGTACCAGGACAGGGGTGACCTACGAGCAGTACTTC
CDR3aa: CASSTRTGVTYEQYF

j_gene: TRBJ2-7
d_gene: TRBD2
abundance: .
v_gene: TRBV19
CDR3nt: TGTGCCAGTAGTATATCGGCGGGAGTGGCCTACGAGCAGTACTTC
CDR3aa: CASSISAGVAYEQYF

j_gene: TRBJ2-1
d_gene: .
abundance: .
v_gene: TRBV30
CDR3nt: TGTGCCTGGAGTGCAGCGGTCTACAATGAGCAGTTCTTC
CDR3aa: CAWSAAVYNEQFF

j_gene: TRBJ2-1
d_gene: .
abundance: .
v_gene: TRBV5-4
CDR3nt: TGTGCCAGCAGCTCCCCGAATGAGCAGTTCTTC
CDR3aa: CASSSPNEQFF

j_gene: TRBJ2-2
d_gene: TRBD2
abundance: few
v_gene: TRBV19
CDR3nt: TGTGCCACACACGGACTAGCGGGAGTTGTCACCGTGAGTACCGGGGAGCTGTTTTTT
CDR3aa: CATHGLAGVVTVSTGELFF

j_gene: TRBJ1-2
d_gene: .
abundance: .
v_gene: TRBV5-5
CDR3nt: TGTGCCAGCAGCCTTCAGGGCCTTCCCGGCTATGGCTACACCTTC
CDR3aa: CASSLQGLPGYGYTF

j_gene: TRBJ2-2
d_gene: TRBD1
abundance: .
v_gene: TRBV18
CDR3nt: TGTGCCAGCTCGCCCAGACAGGGTTTAACCGGGGAGCTGTTTTTT
CDR3aa: CASSPRQGLTGELFF

j_gene: TRBJ2-7
d_gene: .
abundance: .
v_gene: TRBV19
CDR3nt: TGTGCCAGTAGTATTTTTGAACGGGACTACGAGCAGTACTTC
CDR3aa: CASSIFERDYEQYF

j_gene: TRBJ1-4
d_gene: .
abundance: .
v_gene: TRBV2
CDR3nt: TGTGCCAGCAGGTCTGGAGTCTATGAAAAACTGTTTTTT
CDR3aa: CASRSGVYEKLFF

j_gene: TRBJ2-1
d_gene: .
abundance: .
v_gene: TRBV6-2/TRBV6-3
CDR3nt: TGTGCCAGCAGTTATCGGACTGGTGATGAGCAGTTCTTC
CDR3aa: CASSYRTGDEQFF

j_gene: TRBJ2-1
d_gene: .
abundance: .
v_gene: TRBV9
CDR3nt: TGTGCCAGCAGCGTAGCCTCTAGCGCCCGGGTCAATGAGCAGTTCTTC
CDR3aa: CASSVASSARVNEQFF

j_gene: TRBJ1-2
d_gene: .
abundance: .
v_gene: TRBV5-4
CDR3nt: TGTGCCAGCCGGGGTAGGGGGAAGGGCTACACCTTC
CDR3aa: CASRGRGKGYTF

j_gene: TRBJ2-6
d_gene: .
abundance: .
v_gene: TRBV24-1
CDR3nt: TGTGCCACCAGTGATCCCTTCAGCTCTGGGGCCAACGTCCTGACTTTC
CDR3aa: CATSDPFSSGANVLTF

j_gene: TRBJ2-3
d_gene: TRBD1
abundance: .
v_gene: TRBV24-1
CDR3nt: TGTGCCACCAGTGAGGGACAGGGTAGCACAGATACGCAGTATTTT
CDR3aa: CATSEGQGSTDTQYF

j_gene: TRBJ1-5
d_gene: TRBD1
abundance: .
v_gene: TRBV19
CDR3nt: TGTGCCAGTAGTATAGCTACAGGGGCCACTTTGCCCCAGCATTTT
CDR3aa: CASSIATGATLPQHF

j_gene: TRBJ1-5
d_gene: TRBD1
abundance: .
v_gene: TRBV28
CDR3nt: TGTGCCAGCAGTCCCTCACAGGGGTCGGGCAATCAGCCCCAGCATTTT
CDR3aa: CASSPSQGSGNQPQHF

j_gene: TRBJ1-1
d_gene: TRBD1
abundance: .
v_gene: TRBV3-1/TRBV3-2
CDR3nt: TGTGCCAGCAGCCAGACAGGGGTCGTGAACACTGAAGCTTTCTTT
CDR3aa: CASSQTGVVNTEAFF

j_gene: TRBJ2-5
d_gene: TRBD2
abundance: .
v_gene: TRBV19
CDR3nt: TGTGCCAGTAGTAGCGGGAGAGTTGGGTTAGAGACCCAGTACTTC
CDR3aa: CASSSGRVGLETQYF

j_gene: TRBJ1-3
d_gene: .
abundance: .
v_gene: TRBV6-1
CDR3nt: TGTGCCAGCAGTGATTGGACTCTTGGAAACACCATATATTTT
CDR3aa: CASSDWTLGNTIYF

j_gene: TRBJ2-7
d_gene: .
abundance: .
v_gene: TRBV6-2/TRBV6-3
CDR3nt: TGTGCCAGCAGTTACCTCCCCGGTGGCTACGAGCAGTACTTC
CDR3aa: CASSYLPGGYEQYF

j_gene: TRBJ2-7
d_gene: TRBD1
abundance: .
v_gene: TRBV5-1
CDR3nt: TGCGCCAGCAGCTTGGCCTTGGGACAGGTATACGAGCAGTACTTC
CDR3aa: CASSLALGQVYEQYF

j_gene: TRBJ1-6
d_gene: .
abundance: .
v_gene: TRBV19
CDR3nt: TGTGCCAGTAGTATGGACAACGGACCTTATAATTCACCCCTCCACTTT
CDR3aa: CASSMDNGPYNSPLHF

j_gene: TRBJ2-1
d_gene: .
abundance: .
v_gene: TRBV11-3
CDR3nt: TGTGCCAGCGGGCTTGCGTCCTACAATGAGCAGTTCTTC
CDR3aa: CASGLASYNEQFF

j_gene: TRBJ2-3
d_gene: TRBD1
abundance: .
v_gene: TRBV6-1
CDR3nt: TGTGCCAGCAGTGAACGGGACAGGTCAGATACGCAGTATTTT
CDR3aa: CASSERDRSDTQYF

j_gene: TRBJ1-1
d_gene: .
abundance: once
v_gene: TRBV29-1
CDR3nt: TGCAGCGTTGATCGCGACAGCATGAACACTGAAGCTTTCTTT
CDR3aa: CSVDRDSMNTEAFF

j_gene: TRBJ2-1
d_gene: .
abundance: .
v_gene: TRBV4-1
CDR3nt: TGCGCCAGCAGCCAAGATGATGTAAGCGGTACCTACAATGAGCAGTTCTTC
CDR3aa: CASSQDDVSGTYNEQFF

j_gene: TRBJ1-2
d_gene: .
abundance: .
v_gene: TRBV11-2
CDR3nt: TGTGCCAGCAGCTTAGACACAGGGTATGGTGGCTACACCTTC
CDR3aa: CASSLDTGYGGYTF

j_gene: TRBJ2-1
d_gene: TRBD2
abundance: .
v_gene: TRBV5-1
CDR3nt: TGCGCCAGCAGCGACGCTCGGGGACTAGCGGTCTACAATGAGCAGTTCTTC
CDR3aa: CASSDARGLAVYNEQFF